What follows are 20 T cell receptor beta chains derived from one specimen sequenced in a study of read filtering for tumor transcriptome and immune sequencing (TCRdb year 2020). Sequencing was carried out with an Illumina HiSeq 4000. Starting from 400 ng RNA, TCR libraries were constructed with the Immunoverse kit using molecular barcoded adaptors that cover the alpha/delta and beta/gamma chains. TCRdb ran its own pipeline on the public reads, namely fastp trimming at Q25 and MiXCR clone calling, and kept in-frame beta chains. Rows matching on CDR3 protein sequence are summarized as one entry with the most common DNA and genes. This sample is represented by 55,000 to 60,000 distinct CDR3 sequences; over 9% of them were singletons. The ten biggest clones cover 16% of the sample. Source material: a population of CD138-negative cells sorted from bone marrow. The cell subset or site tag for this specimen amounts to: bone marrow mononuclear cells depleted of CD138+ plasma/myeloma cells by negative magnetic selection. The receptors were sampled from a donor at least 40 years old with multiple myeloma.

There are a few counts of this clonotype. This CDR3 reads CASKTGGASNEQFF. The CDR3 region has the DNA TGTGCCAGCAAAACAGGGGGCGCGAGTAATGAGCAGTTCTTC. The V gene is TRBV6-5, the J gene TRBJ2-1; 9 bases agree with TRBD1. J gave up 7 bases and V 7 bases, and 8 bases lay outside the gene matches. Germline CDR1 and CDR2: MNHEY and SVGAGI. The CDR3 loop spans 14 amino acids.

This clonotype appeared many times. This chain uses TRBV18 with TRBJ1-1; 9 bases agree with TRBD1. From germline, CDR1 is KGHSH and CDR2 LQKENI. This CDR3 is 15 amino acids long. V trimming: 3 bases; J trimming: 8 bases; junction bases outside the gene matches: 10. The CDR3 nucleotides are TGTGCCAGCTCACCGCAGGCTACAGGGGGCAAGGAAGCTTTCTTT. Its translation: CASSPQATGGKEAFF.

This clonotype was detected many times. This chain links TRBV2 with TRBJ2-7, with TRBD2 as a possible D gene (5 bases). Germline-derived CDR1 and CDR2 are SNHLY and FYNNEI. V was cut by 2 bases and J by 7 bases, with 12 bases left in between. The CDR3 consists of 13 residues. The CDR3 protein is CASSELRSGEQYF. CDR3 nucleotide sequence: TGTGCCAGCAGTGAATTACGTTCGGGGGAGCAGTACTTC. The full variable domain, rest sourced from reference TRBV2 and TRBJ2-7, is EPEVTQTPSHQVTQMGQEVILRCVPISNHLYFYWYRQILGQKVEFLVSFYNNEISEKSEIFDDQFSVERPDGSNFTLKIRSTKLEDSAMYFCASSELRSGEQYFGPGTRLTVT.

This clonotype was recorded at least ten times. V is TRBV14 and J is TRBJ2-1; no definite D call. Germline V gives CDR1 SGHDN, CDR2 FVKESK. This CDR3 has 14 amino acids. The V end was cut by 1 base, the J end by 4 bases, with 8 bases between. CDR3 loop: CASSQGRQYNEQFF. The CDR3, as DNA: TGTGCCAGCAGCCAAGGGCGTCAGTACAATGAGCAGTTCTTC.

In this sample, this clonotype turned up many times. In DNA form, the CDR3 reads TGTGCCAGCAGCCCCCCGACCGGAAGAAACACTGAAGCTTTCTTT. Translation gives CASSPPTGRNTEAFF. The V call is TRBV11-2, the J call TRBJ1-1; D gene unclear. Looked up from germline, CDR1 is SGHAT and CDR2 is FQNNGV. Trimming removed 5 bases at V and 2 bases at J, with 15 bases between. The CDR3 contains 15 residues.

The sample holds many counts of this clonotype. The chain joins TRBV6-2 or TRBV6-3 to TRBJ1-5; D might be TRBD1 (5 bases). The CDR3 covers 14 residues. Per the germline V gene, CDR1 is MNHEY and CDR2 is SVGEGT. V shed 7 bases and J shed 0 bases, with 10 bases lying between them. CDR3 sequence reads: CASKRQGSNQPQHF. CDR3 nucleotide sequence: TGTGCCAGCAAAAGGCAGGGTAGCAATCAGCCCCAGCATTTT.

This clonotype was counted many times. The chain uses TRBV6-5 and TRBJ2-5; D is ambiguous. Germline V CDR1 and CDR2: MNHEY, SVGAGI. The V end lost 1 base, the J end lost 5 bases, and 8 bases lay between the germline ends. The CDR3 has 13 amino acids. CDR3 DNA: TGTGCCAGCAGTTACTTGGACGGGGAGACCCAGTACTTC. This gives the protein CASSYLDGETQYF.

This clonotype has at least ten counts. This chain joins TRBV4-1 and TRBJ2-7, with D perhaps given as TRBD1 or TRBD2 (5 bases each). The CDR3 runs to 14 residues. The V gene lost 4 bases and the J gene lost 5 bases, with 15 bases spanning the gap. The germline gives CDR1 MGHRA, CDR2 YSYEKL. The CDR3 region is CASSLRDPGHEQYF. The CDR3 DNA reads TGCGCCAGCAGCCTCCGGGACCCAGGGCACGAGCAGTACTTC.

This clonotype was counted at least ten times. This chain joins TRBV19 and TRBJ2-4; 7 bases are shared with TRBD2. This CDR3 comprises 13 residues. CDR1 is LNHDA, CDR2 SQIVND, per germline (reference sequence). The ends lost 7 bases at V and 5 bases at J; junction bases unmatched: 5. The CDR3 loop reads CASKGREENIQYF. CDR3 nucleotides: TGTGCCAGTAAGGGCCGGGAGGAAAACATTCAGTACTTC. The whole variable domain, remainder taken from reference TRBV19 and TRBJ2-4, is DGGITQSPKYLFRKEGQNVTLSCEQNLNHDAMYWYRQDPGQGLRLIYYSQIVNDFQKGDIAEGYSVSREKKESFPLTVTSAQKNPTAFYLCASKGREENIQYFGAGTRLSVL.

This clonotype was observed a handful of times. This rearrangement joins TRBV19 to TRBJ2-5; 8 bases line up with TRBD1. The CDR3 spans 16 residues. After removal of 5 bases from V and 4 bases from J, the junction contained 12 bases not matched to a gene. Germline-derived CDR1 and CDR2 are LNHDA and SQIVND (reference sequence). For the CDR3, the DNA is TGTGCCAGTAGTCCTTCGACAGGGGCGTTGGCAGAGACCCAGTACTTC. It codes for CASSPSTGALAETQYF.

This clonotype has a count of ten or more. The chain links TRBV11-3 to TRBJ2-1; tentatively, D is TRBD1 (6 bases). CDR1 is SGHNT, CDR2 YENEEA, per germline. V was cut by 4 bases and J by 0 bases, with 13 bases left in between. CDR3 length equals 16 residues. CDR3 protein: CASSSDRASSYNEQFF. The CDR3 nucleotides are TGTGCCAGCAGCTCGGACAGAGCGAGCTCCTACAATGAGCAGTTCTTC.

This clonotype was picked up a small number of times. This may be a read error: a much more frequent sequence differs by one nucleotide. The chain joins TRBV30 to TRBJ1-1; maybe TRBD1 (6 bases). In germline, CDR1 is GTSNPN, CDR2 SVGIG (reference sequence). CDR3 length: 15 amino acids. The CDR3 sequence: CARRGGSRKNTEAFF. CDR3 nucleotides: TGTGCCCGGAGAGGGGGTAGCAGGAAGAACACTGAAGCTTTCTTT.

In this sample, this clonotype turned up many times. This chain uses TRBV6-2 or TRBV6-3 with TRBJ1-1; 7 bases line up with TRBD1. The CDR3 covers 14 residues. CDR1 MNHEY and CDR2 SVGEGT come from the germline V gene. Germline trimming cut 4 bases from V and 6 bases from J; bases unmatched to any gene: 8. The CDR3 region has the DNA TGTGCCAGCAGTTCGAAGACAGGGAAGGCTGAAGCTTTCTTT. Encoded protein: CASSSKTGKAEAFF.

This clonotype was counted ten times or more. This rearrangement joins TRBV29-1 to TRBJ2-3, with D maybe TRBD2 (6 bases). CDR1 is SQVTM, CDR2 ANQGSEA, per germline. This CDR3 has 14 residues. The V gene lost 3 bases and the J gene lost 0 bases, with 10 bases spanning the gap. DNA of the CDR3: TGCAGCGTTGATAGGCGGGGTAGCACAGATACGCAGTATTTT. Its protein is CSVDRRGSTDTQYF.

This clonotype was recorded many times. The junction departs from the called germline gene at one end, perhaps through a read error. The CDR3 here is CASTLRIGTGHNYGYTF. CDR3 coding DNA: TGTGCCAGCACCTTGAGAATCGGGACAGGCCATAACTATGGCTACACCTTC. The rearrangement links TRBV5-6 to TRBJ1-2; TRBD1 matches at 8 bases. CDR1 SGHDT and CDR2 YYEEEE come from the germline V gene. CDR3 length: 17 residues.

This clonotype was seen at least ten times. The rearrangement joins TRBV6-1 to TRBJ2-3; 11 bases map to TRBD2. The V segment lost 6 bases and the J segment 4 bases; nucleotides outside the gene matches: 12. The length of the CDR3 is 17 residues. The germline gives CDR1 MNHNS, CDR2 SASEGT. The CDR3 DNA is TGTGCCAGCAGGAGGAGGCTAGCGGGGGGCTCCCCAGATACGCAGTATTTT. Protein product: CASRRRLAGGSPDTQYF.

On this clonotype: A read error may be the cause here, since a much bigger clone is one base away. The chain combines TRBV19 with TRBJ1-1, with TRBD1 as a possible D gene (6 bases). The CDR3 consists of 13 residues. CDR1 LNHDA and CDR2 SQIVND come from the germline V gene (reference sequence). V lost 4 bases and J lost 5, with 11 bases in between. CDR3 residues: CASSTTQGTEAFF. DNA for the CDR3: TGTGCCAGTAGTACCACCCAGGGGACTGAAGCTTTCTTT.

This clonotype turned up a few times. This chain links TRBV5-1 with TRBJ1-4; TRBD1 aligns across 8 bases. This CDR3 comprises 14 residues. CDR1 and CDR2 (germline): SGHRS, YFSETQ. With 2 bases clipped from V and 8 bases from J, the junction kept 5 bases outside the gene matches. CDR3 protein: CASSFGQGYEKLFF. Here the CDR3 DNA reads TGCGCCAGCAGCTTCGGACAGGGTTACGAAAAACTGTTTTTT.

This clonotype has only a few counts. The chain is built from TRBV5-4 and TRBJ2-5; possible D gene TRBD2, 7 bases. The germline CDR1 and CDR2 sequences are SGHNT and YYREEE (reference sequence). Trimming removed 0 bases from V and 4 bases from J, with 13 bases in between. The CDR3 contains 15 residues. Here the CDR3 DNA reads TGTGCCAGCAGCTTGGCGGGGGGCCGCGGAGAGACCCAGTACTTC. Its translation is CASSLAGGRGETQYF.

This clonotype appeared a few times. The CDR3 region is CASSFRGGFGGQQSYNEQFF. In nucleotides, the CDR3 is TGCGCCAGCAGCTTCCGTGGTGGGTTTGGGGGGCAGCAGTCCTACAATGAGCAGTTCTTC. J is TRBJ2-1 and V is TRBV5-1; the D call may be TRBD1 or TRBD2 (6 bases each). CDR3 length equals 20 residues. Per germline, CDR1 SGHRS and CDR2 YFSETQ. V was clipped by 2 bases and J by 1 base, with 25 bases between them. Using reference TRBV5-1 and TRBJ2-1 for the parts outside the CDR3, the full variable domain is KAGVTQTPRYLIKTRGQQVTLSCSPISGHRSVSWYQQTPGQGLQFLFEYFSETQRNKGNFPGRFSGRQFSNSRSEMNVSTLELGDSALYLCASSFRGGFGGQQSYNEQFFGPGTRLTVL.